This passage covers 10 T cell receptor beta chains from one sample sequenced in a study of CD8 T cells in Susac syndrome. Random hexamers primed reverse transcription of about 0.45 to 1 ug RNA. TCRdb reprocessed the immunoSEQ multiplex PCR reads via MiXCR and lists one record per CDR3 protein. The sample contains 120,000 to 150,000 distinct CDR3 sequences, 85% to 95% of which appear only once. The sequenced sample consisted of CD4+ T cells from PBMCs. The receptors derive from a human donor with multiple sclerosis.

In its sample, this clonotype was seen once. The V call is TRBV24-1, the J call TRBJ1-5; D is ambiguous. Trimming removed 0 bases at V and 0 bases at J, with 5 bases between. CDR3 size: 15 residues. Per germline, CDR1 KGHDR and CDR2 SFDVKD. CDR3 in DNA: TGTGCCACCAGTGATTTGAAGGGTAGCAATCAGCCCCAGCATTTT. Protein sequence: CATSDLKGSNQPQHF.

CDR3 DNA sequence: TGTGCCAGCAGCCAGTTAGCCAAAAACATTCAGTACTTC. As protein: CASSQLAKNIQYF. V gene TRBV3-1 combines with J gene TRBJ2-4; no reliable D call. From germline, CDR1 is LGHDT and CDR2 YNNKEL (reference sequence). CDR3 size: 13 residues. With 3 bases removed from V and 0 bases from J, the gap between germline ends came to 3 bases.

The chain combines TRBV20-1 with TRBJ2-7; D might be TRBD2 (6 bases). CDR1 DFQATT and CDR2 SNEGSKA come from the germline V gene (reference sequence). Trimming removed 1 base at V and 7 bases at J, with 14 bases between. The CDR3 covers 13 residues. CDR3 region: CSARATILAEQYF. The CDR3 coding sequence is TGCAGTGCTAGAGCCACTATACTAGCTGAGCAGTACTTC.

The rearrangement links TRBV5-4 to TRBJ2-5, with TRBD2 as a possible D gene (6 bases). Trimming cost V 7 bases and J 4 bases, with 14 bases left between them. Germline CDR1 is SGHNT and CDR2 is YYREEE (reference sequence). This CDR3 is built from 13 residues. This CDR3 reads CASAPPRGETQYF. The DNA of the CDR3 is TGTGCCAGCGCCCCCCCGCGGGGAGAGACCCAGTACTTC.

The chain is built from TRBV6-5 and TRBJ1-2; D gene uncertain. This CDR3 contains 15 residues. The germline CDR1 and CDR2 sequences are MNHEY and SVGAGI. The V and J ends lost 3 bases and 3 bases respectively, with 14 bases between them. Here the CDR3 reads CASSYFTDSYYGYTF. CDR3 DNA: TGTGCCAGCAGTTATTTCACAGATTCGTACTATGGCTACACCTTC.

The V call is TRBV5-4, the J call TRBJ2-5; D is possibly TRBD2 (6 bases). Trimming took off 2 bases at V and 5 bases at J, with 16 bases between the two ends. From germline, CDR1 is SGHNT and CDR2 YYREEE (reference sequence). This CDR3 is built from 15 residues. The CDR3: CASSFRGGGIETQYF. For the CDR3, the DNA is TGTGCCAGCAGCTTCCGGGGTGGGGGGATTGAGACCCAGTACTTC.

A single count supports this clonotype. The chain joins TRBV5-4 to TRBJ2-2; the match to TRBD2 covers 14 bases. Germline CDR1 reads SGHNT; CDR2 reads YYREEE (reference sequence). The CDR3 totals 17 residues. The V gene end was trimmed by 4 bases and the J gene end by 6 bases; junction bases not matched to a gene: 8. The CDR3, as DNA: TGTGCCAGCAGCATGACGACTAGCGGGAGGGCCCCCGGGGAGCTGTTTTTT. Its protein product is CASSMTTSGRAPGELFF.

This chain joins TRBV27 and TRBJ2-1, with D possibly matching TRBD2 (5 bases). Looked up from germline, CDR1 is MNHEY and CDR2 is SMNVEV (reference sequence). Deletions cut 7 bases from V and 9 bases from J, with 13 bases between. The CDR3 covers 12 residues. The chain's CDR3 is CASTTRAGEQFF. CDR3 sequence (DNA): TGTGCCAGCACTACCCGGGCGGGTGAGCAGTTCTTC.

This chain links TRBV27 with TRBJ1-1; D is perhaps TRBD1 (5 bases). Germline CDR1 reads MNHEY; CDR2 reads SMNVEV (reference sequence). The CDR3 totals 12 residues. The V gene lost 8 bases and the J gene lost 4 bases, with 11 bases spanning the gap. CDR3 nucleotides: TGTGCCAGCCAGGGAGTTGGCACTGAAGCTTTCTTT. Protein: CASQGVGTEAFF.

This rearrangement joins TRBV7-2 to TRBJ2-1, with D unclear. Between the trimmed V and J ends, which lost 4 bases and 7 bases, there was a span of 17 bases. CDR1 and CDR2 from the germline V gene are SGHTA and FQGNSA. The CDR3 totals 15 residues. The CDR3 loop is CASSSARAPKNEQFF. DNA of the CDR3: TGTGCCAGCAGCTCAGCTCGGGCCCCTAAAAATGAGCAGTTCTTC.